This record looks at one T cell receptor beta chain sequence and its context. It was the approximately 120-subject validation cohort, separate from the approximately 700-subject first cohort, to which the donors belonged. The source of the sample is a study of cytomegalovirus exposure and HLA in healthy donors. Data came from immunoSEQ multiplex PCR; TCRdb stores just in-frame clones and leaves some out. The table records approximately 200,000 clones, approximately 78% of them present only once. CDR1 and CDR2 from the germline V gene are MGHRA and YSYEKL. This CDR3 comprises 16 residues. V lost 4 bases to trimming and J lost 8 bases, with 20 bases between them.

The gene calls are TRBV4-1 and TRBJ1-4, with a weak D call TRBD1 (5 bases). The sample consisted of PBMCs. The clonotype originates from a young woman in good health and CMV-seronegative. DNA for the CDR3: TGCGCCAGCAGCCCCTCCCCCAGGACCGGGGGGGAAAAACTGTTTTTT. Protein product: CASSPSPRTGGEKLFF.